The T cell receptor beta chain described here comes from a study of CD8 T cells in Susac syndrome. Random hexamers were used to reverse transcribe an amount of about 0.5 to 1 ug RNA. Across 54 Vbeta and 13 Jbeta, immunoSEQ multiplex PCR amplified TCR beta CDR3. TCRdb re-analysed the immunoSEQ multiplex PCR reads in MiXCR, keeping a single row per CDR3 protein. Among around 200,000 distinct CDR3 sequences listed, under 97% were seen once. Germline loops: CDR1 LGHDT, CDR2 YNNKEL (reference sequence). CDR3 size: 15 residues. Losses at the gene ends were 6 bases for V and 3 bases for J; bases not matched to a gene: 11.

Sequencing was performed on CD4+ T cells from PBMCs. This TCR was sampled from a human donor with Susac syndrome. The chain couples TRBV3-1 to TRBJ2-7; TRBD1 matches at 7 bases. Here the CDR3 DNA reads TGTGCCAGCAGATCTACCGGGACAGCAAACTACGAGCAGTACTTC. Amino acid sequence: CASRSTGTANYEQYF.